The 7 T cell receptor beta chains reported below all come from one sample, sequenced in a study of CD8+CD57+ T cells in acquired aplastic anemia. CDR3 and TCR beta VDJ profiling relied on genomic DNA as the template. One entry per CDR3 protein, called by TCRdb with MiXCR from the reads. Altogether approximately 200,000 distinct CDR3 sequences are present, less than 65% being singletons, with the ten largest covering about a sixth. The sequencing sample was made of sorted CD4+, CD8+, or CD8+CD57+ T cells (not recorded which) from PBMCs. All receptors come from a human donor in good health, serving as a control.

This clonotype showed up many times. The chain is built from TRBV7-3 and TRBJ2-5; 9 bases fit TRBD2. CDR3 size: 15 residues. Germline V gene data show CDR1 as SGHTA and CDR2 as FQGTGA. V shed 6 bases and J 4 bases; nucleotides not matched to a gene: 9. CDR3 bases: TGTGCCAGCAGTTCTAGCGGGACTTGGGGAGAGACCCAGTACTTC. Translating it yields CASSSSGTWGETQYF.

V usage is TRBV20-1 and J usage is TRBJ2-7; no reliable D call. This CDR3 has 14 amino acids. Trimming shortened V by 5 bases and J by 3 bases, and 17 bases separated the two germline ends. Germline CDR1 DFQATT, CDR2 SNEGSKA (reference sequence). The CDR3 DNA reads TGCAGTGCTCTCTCCCCACAAAGGGTCTACGAGCAGTACTTC. Protein sequence: CSALSPQRVYEQYF.

This chain joins TRBV14 and TRBJ2-1; 10 nucleotides agree with TRBD2. The CDR3 is made up of 14 amino acids. In germline, CDR1 is SGHDN, CDR2 FVKESK. V dropped 0 bases and J dropped 12; count of bases not matched to a gene: 5. The CDR3, as DNA: TGTGCCAGCAGCCAAGATCGGGCTAGCGGGAGGCAGTTCTTC. This sequence encodes CASSQDRASGRQFF. The complete variable domain, with remaining parts taken from reference TRBV14 and TRBJ2-1, reads EAGVTQFPSHSVIEKGQTVTLRCDPISGHDNLYWYRRVMGKEIKFLLHFVKESKQDESGMPNNRFLAERTGGTYSTLKVQPAELEDSGVYFCASSQDRASGRQFFGPGTRLTVL.

In the case of this clonotype: Without the conserved terminal phenylalanine or tryptophan, this CDR3 likely stems from a read error. The DNA is omitted, as the CDR3 cannot be located on it reliably, and the CDR3 follows TCRdb's listing. The J gene is TRBJ2-1, the V gene TRBV12-3 or TRBV12-4; the table's D gene call, TRBD1, was not cross checked with the DNA. The CDR3 is 8 amino acids long, termini counted. CDR3 residues: CASSLTWT.

Comment on this clonotype: The missing conserved phenylalanine or tryptophan at the end of this CDR3 makes a read error likely. This sequence joins TRBV7-2 and TRBJ2-7, with TRBD1 matching over 8 bases. Trimming removed 5 bases from V and 5 bases from J; junction bases left unmatched: 8. Per germline, CDR1 SGHTA and CDR2 FQGNSA. The CDR3 runs to 14 residues. CDR3 nucleotides: TGTGCCAGCAGCCCCAGGACAGGGCACCACGAGCAGTACCTC. It yields the protein CASSPRTGHHEQYL.

The chain couples TRBV15 to TRBJ1-1, with 8 positions matching TRBD1. Germline V gives CDR1 LNHNV, CDR2 YYDKDF (reference sequence). V dropped 3 bases and J dropped 5; count of bases not matched to a gene: 2. This CDR3 spans 13 amino acids. The CDR3 nucleotides read TGTGCCACCAGCAGGGACAGGGCTACTGAAGCTTTCTTT. Translated: CATSRDRATEAFF.

Concerning this clonotype itself: The CDR3 ends on some other residue instead of the conserved phenylalanine or tryptophan, so this is likely a read error. The DNA of the CDR3 is TGTGCCAGTAGTTCCGGGCGGGGGGGAAATAATGAGCAGTTCATC. It encodes CASSSGRGGNNEQFI. The chain joins TRBV19 to TRBJ2-1; 9 bases match TRBD2. J lost 7 bases, V lost 5 bases, and 9 bases had no gene match. There are 15 residues in the CDR3. Looked up from germline, CDR1 is LNHDA and CDR2 is SQIVND (reference sequence).